This T cell receptor (beta chain) was documented in a study of tumor and adjacent non-tumor tissue in lung cancer. Study outcomes and limitations: In normal lung, the top 100 clones were significantly more dominant than in tumor. TCR diversity was significantly greater in tumor than normal lung tissue.

Three rounds of nested PCR, following a modified ARM-PCR protocol, produced the TCRbeta library. In TCRdb, the multiplex PCR reads were re-called with MiXCR into one record per CDR3 protein. The data hold more than 35,000 distinct CDR3 sequences, with roughly three fifths observed a single time. This clonotype has only a few counts. The antigen is not known. This sample's RNA came from whole unsorted tissue. The normal lung tissue was taken more than 3 cm from the tumor edge. Newly diagnosed lung cancer patients had thoracic surgery in China, August–late 2014, without prior chemotherapy. Germline CDR1 is SGHTA and CDR2 is FQGTGA. Trimming removed 5 bases at V and 6 bases at J, with 11 bases between. This CDR3 has 12 amino acids.

The J gene is TRBJ2-7, the V gene TRBV7-3; D remains unclear. The TCR was taken from a woman between 40 and 55 years old with non-small cell lung cancer. Sequenced sample: distant non-tumor lung tissue. For the CDR3, the DNA is TGTGCCAGCAGCCCGCAGTTTGGCGAGCAGTACTTC. Translation gives CASSPQFGEQYF.